What follows describes a single TCR beta chain. Antigen unknown. Read data end 3 residues before the CDR3 end; the end is taken from the germline J gene. The repertoire was sequenced with immunoSEQ multiplex PCR; TCRdb's copy has only in-frame clones and lacks some. The listing records roughly 22,000 clones. Per the germline V gene, CDR1 is LNHDA and CDR2 is SQIVND (reference sequence). V shed 6 bases and J shed 7 bases, with 27 bases lying between them. The CDR3 length is 17 residues. The sample originates from a study of T cells in women clearing cervical HPV infection. Study details: Control women cleared a single incident HPV16 infection within 12 months. Study-level points and caveats: Richness plus V gene abundances separated cases from controls with AUC around 0.79.

The receptor was derived from a woman between 18 and 75 years old with a cervical HPV16 infection that either progressed to CIN3+ or cleared (not recorded which). Sequencing was performed on blood buffy coat. The chain combines TRBV19 with TRBJ1-2; possibly TRBD1 for D (5 bases). The sequenced CDR3 bases are TGTGCCAGTAGCCAAGACCGGGGGAATAATCGTATCGGTGGC. This codes for CASSQDRGNNRIGG. The complete CDR3 sequence is CASSQDRGNNRIGGYTF.